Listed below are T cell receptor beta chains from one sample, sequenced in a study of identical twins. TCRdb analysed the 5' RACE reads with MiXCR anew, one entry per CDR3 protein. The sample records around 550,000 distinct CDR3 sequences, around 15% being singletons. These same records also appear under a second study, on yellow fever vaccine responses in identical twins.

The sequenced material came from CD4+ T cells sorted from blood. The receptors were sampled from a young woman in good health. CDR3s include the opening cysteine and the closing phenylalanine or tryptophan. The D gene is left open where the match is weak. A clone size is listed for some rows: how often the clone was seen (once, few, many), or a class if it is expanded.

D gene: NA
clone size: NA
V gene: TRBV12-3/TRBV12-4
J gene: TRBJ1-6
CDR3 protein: CASTKDPGAGSPLHF
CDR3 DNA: TGTGCCAGCACAAAAGACCCGGGGGCCGGATCACCCCTCCACTTT

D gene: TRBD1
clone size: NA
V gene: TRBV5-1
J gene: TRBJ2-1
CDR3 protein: CASSPRGDRVYNEQFF
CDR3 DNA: TGCGCCAGCAGCCCCCGTGGGGACAGGGTCTACAATGAGCAGTTCTTC

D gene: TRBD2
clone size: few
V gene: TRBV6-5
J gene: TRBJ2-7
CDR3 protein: CASSSGTSAYEQYF
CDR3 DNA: TGTGCCAGCAGTTCCGGGACTAGCGCCTACGAGCAGTACTTC

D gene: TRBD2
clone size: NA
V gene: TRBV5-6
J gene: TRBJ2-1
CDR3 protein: CASSSRGGNEQFF
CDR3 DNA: TGTGCCAGCAGCTCCCGGGGGGGGAATGAGCAGTTCTTC

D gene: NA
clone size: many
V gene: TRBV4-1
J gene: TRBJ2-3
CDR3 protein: CASSQAGTDTQYF
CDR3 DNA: TGCGCCAGCAGCCAAGCCGGGACAGATACGCAGTATTTT

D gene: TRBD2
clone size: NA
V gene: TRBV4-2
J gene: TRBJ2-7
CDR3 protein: CASSQEGTSSAYEQYF
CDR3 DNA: TGTGCCAGCAGCCAAGAAGGGACTAGCTCAGCCTACGAGCAGTACTTC

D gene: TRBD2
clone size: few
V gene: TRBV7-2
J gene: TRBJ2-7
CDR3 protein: CASSLQPIGGRASQQYF
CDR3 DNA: TGTGCCAGCAGCTTACAGCCTATTGGGGGGAGGGCCAGTCAGCAGTACTTC

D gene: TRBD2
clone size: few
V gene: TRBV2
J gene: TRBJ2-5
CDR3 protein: CASSDWSSGKETQYF
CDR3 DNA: TGTGCCAGCAGTGACTGGTCTAGCGGTAAAGAGACCCAGTACTTC

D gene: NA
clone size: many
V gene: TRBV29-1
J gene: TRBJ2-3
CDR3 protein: CSVEGGTDTQYF
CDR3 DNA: TGCAGCGTTGAAGGGGGCACAGATACGCAGTATTTT

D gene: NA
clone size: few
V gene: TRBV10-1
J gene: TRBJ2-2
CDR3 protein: CATGTGSSGELFF
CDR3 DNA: TGCGCCACCGGCACAGGGTCAAGCGGGGAGCTGTTTTTT

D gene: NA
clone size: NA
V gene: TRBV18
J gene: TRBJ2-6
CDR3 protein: CASSPRIDNSGANVLTF
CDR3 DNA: TGTGCCAGCTCACCACGTATAGATAACTCTGGGGCCAACGTCCTGACTTTC

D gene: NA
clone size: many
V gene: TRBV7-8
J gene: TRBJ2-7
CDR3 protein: CASSLGSANLYEQYF
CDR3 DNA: TGTGCCAGCAGCTTAGGGTCAGCCAACCTCTACGAGCAGTACTTC

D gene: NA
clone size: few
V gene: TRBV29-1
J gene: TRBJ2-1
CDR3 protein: CSVLRGSSYNEQFF
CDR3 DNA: TGCAGCGTTTTACGGGGGAGCTCCTACAATGAGCAGTTCTTC

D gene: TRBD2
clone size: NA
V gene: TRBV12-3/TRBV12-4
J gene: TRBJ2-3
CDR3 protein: CASTGPSGRTDTQYF
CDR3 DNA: TGTGCCAGCACAGGCCCTAGCGGGAGAACAGATACGCAGTATTTT

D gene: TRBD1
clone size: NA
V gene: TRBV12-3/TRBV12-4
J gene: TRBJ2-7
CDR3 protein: CASSYPRGQGPYEQYF
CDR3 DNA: TGTGCCAGCAGTTACCCTAGGGGACAGGGACCCTACGAGCAGTACTTC

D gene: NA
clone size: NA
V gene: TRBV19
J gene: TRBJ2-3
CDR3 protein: CASTPLGGTQYF
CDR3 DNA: TGTGCCAGTACCCCCCTGGGAGGAACGCAGTATTTT

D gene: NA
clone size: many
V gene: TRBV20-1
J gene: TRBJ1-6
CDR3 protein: CSASFPSGVNNSPLHF
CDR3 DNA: TGCAGTGCTAGTTTCCCGTCAGGGGTCAATAATTCACCCCTCCACTTT

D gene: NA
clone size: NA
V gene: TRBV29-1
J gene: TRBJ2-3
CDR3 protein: CSVEERSLGWLTDTQYF
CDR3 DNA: TGCAGCGTTGAAGAACGCTCCCTGGGATGGCTTACAGATACGCAGTATTTT

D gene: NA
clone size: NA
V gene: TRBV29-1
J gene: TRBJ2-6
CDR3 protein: CSVEGAGANVLTF
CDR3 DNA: TGCAGCGTTGAGGGCGCTGGGGCCAACGTCCTGACTTTC

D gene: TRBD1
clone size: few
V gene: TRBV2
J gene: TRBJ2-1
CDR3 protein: CASHGTGSYNEQFF
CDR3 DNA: TGTGCCAGCCACGGGACAGGGTCCTACAATGAGCAGTTCTTC

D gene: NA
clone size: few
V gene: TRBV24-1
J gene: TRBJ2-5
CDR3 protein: CATSDKTAGEETQYF
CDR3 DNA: TGTGCCACCAGTGATAAGACAGCCGGAGAAGAGACCCAGTACTTC

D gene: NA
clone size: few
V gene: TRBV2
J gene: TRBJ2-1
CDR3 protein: CASNREPSSYNEQFF
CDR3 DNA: TGTGCCAGCAACCGGGAACCTAGCTCCTACAATGAGCAGTTCTTC

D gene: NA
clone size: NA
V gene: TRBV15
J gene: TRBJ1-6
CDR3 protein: CATSRGSVGEGSPLHF
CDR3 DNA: TGTGCCACCAGCAGAGGGTCCGTGGGGGAGGGTTCACCCCTCCACTTT

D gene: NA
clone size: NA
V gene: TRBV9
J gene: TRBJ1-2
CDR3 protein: CASSVQGNYGYTF
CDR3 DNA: TGTGCCAGCAGCGTGCAGGGGAACTATGGCTACACCTTC

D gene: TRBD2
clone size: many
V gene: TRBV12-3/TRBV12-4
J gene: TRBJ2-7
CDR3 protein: CASSISGRAGFEQYF
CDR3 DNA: TGTGCCAGCAGTATTAGCGGGAGGGCCGGTTTCGAGCAGTACTTC

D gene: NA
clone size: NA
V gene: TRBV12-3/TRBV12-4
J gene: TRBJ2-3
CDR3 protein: CASSSGKVGTDTQYF
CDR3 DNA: TGTGCCAGCAGTTCCGGGAAGGTTGGCACAGATACGCAGTATTTT

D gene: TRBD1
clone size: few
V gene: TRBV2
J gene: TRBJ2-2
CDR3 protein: CASRRDRDSAGELFF
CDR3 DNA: TGTGCCAGCAGACGGGACAGGGATTCGGCCGGGGAGCTGTTTTTT

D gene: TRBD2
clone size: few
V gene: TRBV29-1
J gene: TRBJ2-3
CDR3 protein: CSVALLADGTDTQYF
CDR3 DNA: TGCAGCGTTGCCCTCCTAGCGGACGGCACAGATACGCAGTATTTT

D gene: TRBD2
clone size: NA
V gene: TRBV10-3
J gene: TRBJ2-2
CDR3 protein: CAISESGGLDGELFF
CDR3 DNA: TGTGCCATCAGTGAGTCGGGAGGGCTCGACGGGGAGCTGTTTTTT

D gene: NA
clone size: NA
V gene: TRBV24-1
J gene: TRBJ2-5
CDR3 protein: CATSTGNQETQYF
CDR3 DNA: TGTGCCACCAGTACAGGGAACCAAGAGACCCAGTACTTC

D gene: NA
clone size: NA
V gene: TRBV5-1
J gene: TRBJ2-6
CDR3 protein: CASSLGQSNVLTF
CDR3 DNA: TGCGCCAGCAGCTTAGGGCAGTCCAACGTCCTGACTTTC

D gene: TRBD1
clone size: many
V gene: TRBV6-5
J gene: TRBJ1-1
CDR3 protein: CASSYDRGNTEAFF
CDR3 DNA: TGTGCCAGCAGTTACGACAGGGGGAACACTGAAGCTTTCTTT

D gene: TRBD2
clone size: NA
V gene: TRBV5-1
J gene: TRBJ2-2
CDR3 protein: CASSLAGTSGITGELFF
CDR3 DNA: TGCGCCAGCAGCTTGGCCGGGACTAGCGGGATCACCGGGGAGCTGTTTTTT

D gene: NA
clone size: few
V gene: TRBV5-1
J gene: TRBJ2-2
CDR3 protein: CASSLIGSETGELFF
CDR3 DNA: TGCGCCAGCAGCTTGATCGGTTCGGAAACCGGGGAGCTGTTTTTT

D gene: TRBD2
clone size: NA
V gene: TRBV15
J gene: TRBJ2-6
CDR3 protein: CATRAGRAGANVLTF
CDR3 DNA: TGTGCCACCCGGGCAGGGAGGGCTGGGGCCAACGTCCTGACTTTC

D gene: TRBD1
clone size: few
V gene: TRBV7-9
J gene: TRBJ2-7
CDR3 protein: CASSRLGQGSYEQYF
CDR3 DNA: TGTGCCAGCAGCCGGTTGGGACAGGGCTCCTACGAGCAGTACTTC

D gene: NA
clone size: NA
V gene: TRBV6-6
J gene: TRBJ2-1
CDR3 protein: CASCPPGYNEQFF
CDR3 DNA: TGTGCCAGCTGCCCCCCTGGATACAATGAGCAGTTCTTC

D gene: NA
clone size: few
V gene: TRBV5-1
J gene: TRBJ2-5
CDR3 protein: CASSLGNGREETQYF
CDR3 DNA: TGCGCCAGCAGCTTGGGAAACGGGAGAGAGGAGACCCAGTACTTC

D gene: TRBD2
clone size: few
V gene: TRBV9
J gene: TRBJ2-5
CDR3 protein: CASSVRSGTSGSRETQYF
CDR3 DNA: TGTGCCAGCAGCGTAAGGTCGGGGACTAGCGGGAGCAGGGAGACCCAGTACTTC

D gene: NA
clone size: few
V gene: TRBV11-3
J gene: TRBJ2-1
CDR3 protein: CASSLLRFVEQFF
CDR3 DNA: TGTGCCAGCAGCCTTCTACGCTTCGTTGAGCAGTTCTTC

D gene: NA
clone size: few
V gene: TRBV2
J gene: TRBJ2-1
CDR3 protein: CASSDAGTVSYNEQFF
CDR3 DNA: TGTGCCAGCAGTGATGCCGGGACGGTCTCGTACAATGAGCAGTTCTTC

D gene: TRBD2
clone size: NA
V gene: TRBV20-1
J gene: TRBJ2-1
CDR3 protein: CSARPAGGEEQFF
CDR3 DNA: TGCAGTGCTAGGCCAGCGGGGGGTGAAGAGCAGTTCTTC

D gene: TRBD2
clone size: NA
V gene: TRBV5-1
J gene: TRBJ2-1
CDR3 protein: CASSRTSGGYNEQFF
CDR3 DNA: TGCGCCAGCAGCCGGACTAGCGGGGGATACAATGAGCAGTTCTTC

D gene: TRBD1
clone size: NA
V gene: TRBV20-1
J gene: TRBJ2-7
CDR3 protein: CSARGSRGLVGYEQYF
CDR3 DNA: TGCAGTGCTAGAGGTTCCAGGGGGCTCGTGGGGTACGAGCAGTACTTC

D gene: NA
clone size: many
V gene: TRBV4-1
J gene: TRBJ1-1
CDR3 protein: CASSQAAPSEAFF
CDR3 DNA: TGCGCCAGCAGCCAAGCCGCGCCGTCCGAAGCTTTCTTT

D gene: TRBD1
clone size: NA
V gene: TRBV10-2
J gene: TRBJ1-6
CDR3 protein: CATRRTGDSPLHF
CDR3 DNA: TGCGCCACTAGGAGGACAGGGGATTCACCCCTCCACTTT

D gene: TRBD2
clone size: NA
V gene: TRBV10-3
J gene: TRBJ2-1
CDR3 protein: CAISGRLAGVSYNEQFF
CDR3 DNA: TGTGCCATAAGCGGCCGACTAGCGGGTGTCTCCTACAATGAGCAGTTCTTC

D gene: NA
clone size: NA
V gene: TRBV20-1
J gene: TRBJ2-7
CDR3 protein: CSAQKSPGQLSYEQYF
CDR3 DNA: TGCAGTGCTCAGAAATCGCCGGGACAACTTTCCTACGAGCAGTACTTC

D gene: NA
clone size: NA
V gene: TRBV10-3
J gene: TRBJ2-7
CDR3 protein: CAIRGGSVYEQYF
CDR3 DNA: TGTGCCATCAGAGGTGGGAGTGTTTACGAGCAGTACTTC

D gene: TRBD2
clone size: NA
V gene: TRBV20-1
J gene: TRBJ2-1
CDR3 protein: CSARVPLAVYNEQFF
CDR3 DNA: TGCAGTGCTAGAGTTCCGCTAGCGGTCTACAATGAGCAGTTCTTC

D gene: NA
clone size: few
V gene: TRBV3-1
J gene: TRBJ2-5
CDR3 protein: CASSRGEEQKTQYF
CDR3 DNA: TGTGCCAGCAGCCGCGGGGAGGAGCAAAAGACCCAGTACTTC

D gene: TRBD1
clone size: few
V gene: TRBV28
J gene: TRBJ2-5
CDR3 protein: CASSLSGTGGRLRETQYF
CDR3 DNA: TGTGCCAGCAGTTTATCCGGGACAGGGGGCCGGCTCCGAGAGACCCAGTACTTC

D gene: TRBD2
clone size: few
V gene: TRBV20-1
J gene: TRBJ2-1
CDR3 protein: CSARISSGSSYNEQFF
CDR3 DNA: TGCAGTGCTAGGATCAGTAGCGGGAGCTCCTACAATGAGCAGTTCTTC

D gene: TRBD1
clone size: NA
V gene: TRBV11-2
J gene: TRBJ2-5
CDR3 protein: CASSFGQGKETQYF
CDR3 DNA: TGTGCCAGCAGCTTTGGACAGGGTAAAGAGACCCAGTACTTC

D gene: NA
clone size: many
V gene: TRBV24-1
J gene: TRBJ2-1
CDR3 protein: CATSDSMTASSYNEQFF
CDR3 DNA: TGTGCCACCAGTGATTCGATGACAGCTAGCTCCTACAATGAGCAGTTCTTC

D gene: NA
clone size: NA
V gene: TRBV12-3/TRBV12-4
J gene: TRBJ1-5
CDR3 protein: CASNRDGSNQPQHF
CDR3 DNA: TGTGCCAGCAACCGGGACGGTAGCAATCAGCCCCAGCATTTT

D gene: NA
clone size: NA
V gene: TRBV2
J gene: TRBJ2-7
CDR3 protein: CASSPRRGLSSYEQYF
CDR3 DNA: TGTGCCAGCAGTCCGAGGCGGGGTCTTAGCTCCTACGAGCAGTACTTC

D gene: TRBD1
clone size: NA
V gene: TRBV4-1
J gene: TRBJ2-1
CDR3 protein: CASSQATGVLDAEQFF
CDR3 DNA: TGCGCCAGCAGCCAAGCCACAGGGGTCCTGGACGCTGAGCAGTTCTTC

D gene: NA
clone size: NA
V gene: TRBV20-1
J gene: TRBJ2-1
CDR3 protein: CSARGPAGNEQFF
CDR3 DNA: TGCAGTGCCCGTGGCCCCGCGGGCAATGAGCAGTTCTTC